A single sample gave rise to the 9 T cell receptor beta chains below, sequenced in a study of shared clonotypes between healthy human individuals. Data came from immunoSEQ multiplex PCR; TCRdb stores just in-frame clones and leaves some out. The table records some 1,100,000 clones, about four fifths of them present only once. Sequences were obtained from memory CD4+ T cells from PBMCs. Subset noted: CD45RA-negative fraction. These receptors originate from a man between 18 and 35 years old in good health. Some clones in this sample may be carry-over from other donors' samples.

This clone was counted a few times. The chain carries TRBV11-2 and TRBJ2-7; D perhaps matches TRBD2 (6 bases). The CDR3 is 12 amino acids. Trimming removed 3 bases from V and 5 bases from J, with 8 bases in between. CDR1 is SGHAT and CDR2 is FQNNGV in the germline V gene. CDR3 protein: CASSLGGNEQYF. CDR3 bases: TGTGCCAGCAGCTTGGGGGGAAACGAGCAGTACTTC.

This clone showed up many times. The chain is built from TRBV5-8 and TRBJ2-2; TRBD1 matches 8 bases. V dropped 1 base and J dropped 7; count of bases not matched to a gene: 6. Germline V gene sequence: CDR1 SGHTS, CDR2 YDEGEE. The length of the CDR3 is 15 residues. The CDR3 loop is CASSLPGTGGGELFF. DNA for the CDR3: TGTGCCAGCAGCTTGCCTGGGACAGGCGGCGGGGAGCTGTTTTTT.

CDR3 in DNA: TGTGCCAGCAGTTTTTTACAGGGAGTGGGTTCTGGAAACACCATATATTTT. Its translation: CASSFLQGVGSGNTIYF. The chain carries TRBV28 and TRBJ1-3, with D possibly matching TRBD1 (6 bases). This CDR3 contains 17 residues. Trimming removed 3 bases from V and 1 base from J, with 16 bases in between. Germline V gene data show CDR1 as MDHEN and CDR2 as SYDVKM.

The chain employs TRBV5-8 and TRBJ2-3; 11 nucleotides agree with TRBD1. The germline CDR1 and CDR2 sequences are SGHTS and YDEGEE. The V and J ends lost 4 bases and 6 bases, in that order; junction bases with no gene match: 4. The CDR3 is made up of 14 amino acids. CDR3 sequence reads: CASSAGQGGDTQYF. In DNA form, the CDR3 reads TGTGCCAGCAGCGCGGGACAGGGGGGCGATACGCAGTATTTT.

This clone was seen a few times. The chain combines TRBV16 with TRBJ2-5; D may be TRBD1 (6 bases). Per the germline V gene, CDR1 is KGHSY and CDR2 is FQNENV. Trimming left V 5 bases short and J 1 base short, with 11 bases between. This CDR3 region has 14 residues. This CDR3 is CASSYTGPQETQYF. The DNA of the CDR3 is TGTGCCAGCAGCTACACAGGGCCCCAAGAGACCCAGTACTTC. Supplemented by reference TRBV16 and TRBJ2-5, the full variable domain reads GEEVAQTPKHLVRGEGQKAKLYCAPIKGHSYVFWYQQVLKNEFKFLISFQNENVFDETGMPKERFSAKCLPNSPCSLEIQATKLEDSAVYFCASSYTGPQETQYFGPGTRLLVL.

The genes are TRBV7-8 and TRBJ1-2, with TRBD1 as a possible D gene (6 bases). The germline V and J ends were trimmed by 2 bases and 4 bases, with 14 bases remaining between them. Germline values: CDR1 SGHVS, CDR2 FQNEAQ. CDR3 length equals 15 residues. The CDR3 DNA follows: TGTGCCAGCAGCTTATCTCACAGGGAGGGCTATGGCTACACCTTC. Its protein is CASSLSHREGYGYTF.

CDR3 nucleotides: TGTGCCAGCAGCTTAGACTGGCCGGCTGGGGACAATGAGCAGTTCTTC. Translating it yields CASSLDWPAGDNEQFF. The chain employs TRBV7-3 and TRBJ2-1, with unresolved D. The V and J ends lost 2 bases and 5 bases respectively, with 16 bases between them. The CDR3 is 16 residues long. The germline V gene encodes CDR1 SGHTA and CDR2 FQGTGA.

The chain is built from TRBV27 and TRBJ2-1; 8 positions match TRBD2. Germline CDR1 reads MNHEY; CDR2 reads SMNVEV (reference sequence). V was pared by 6 bases and J by 2 bases, with 6 bases of the junction left unmatched. This CDR3 is 15 amino acids long. CDR3 protein: CASRSSGRAYNEQFF. The CDR3 nucleotides read TGTGCCAGCAGATCTAGCGGGCGGGCCTACAATGAGCAGTTCTTC.

The rearrangement uses TRBV15 and TRBJ2-1; 9 positions agree with TRBD2. Trimming took 1 base from V and 8 from J; bases not matched to a gene: 6. The CDR3 covers 15 residues. Germline V CDR1 and CDR2: LNHNV, YYDKDF (reference sequence). The CDR3 sequence is CATSRGGTSFYEQFF. CDR3 bases: TGTGCCACCAGCAGAGGCGGGACTAGCTTTTATGAGCAGTTCTTC.